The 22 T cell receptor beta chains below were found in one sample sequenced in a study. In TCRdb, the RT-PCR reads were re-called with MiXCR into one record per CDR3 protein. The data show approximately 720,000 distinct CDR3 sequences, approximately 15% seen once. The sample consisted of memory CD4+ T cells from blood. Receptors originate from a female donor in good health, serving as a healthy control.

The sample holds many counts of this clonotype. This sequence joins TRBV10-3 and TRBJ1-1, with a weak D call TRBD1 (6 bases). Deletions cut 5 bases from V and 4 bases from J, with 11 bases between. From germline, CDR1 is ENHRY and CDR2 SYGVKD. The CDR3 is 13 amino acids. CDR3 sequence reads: CAISSGGATEAFF. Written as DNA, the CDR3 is TGTGCCATCAGTTCGGGGGGCGCCACTGAAGCTTTCTTT.

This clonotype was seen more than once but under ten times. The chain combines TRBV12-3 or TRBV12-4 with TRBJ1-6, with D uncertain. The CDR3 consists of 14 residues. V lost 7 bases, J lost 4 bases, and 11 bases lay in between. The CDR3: CASTKGSYNSPLHF. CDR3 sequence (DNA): TGTGCCAGCACCAAAGGATCGTATAATTCACCCCTCCACTTT.

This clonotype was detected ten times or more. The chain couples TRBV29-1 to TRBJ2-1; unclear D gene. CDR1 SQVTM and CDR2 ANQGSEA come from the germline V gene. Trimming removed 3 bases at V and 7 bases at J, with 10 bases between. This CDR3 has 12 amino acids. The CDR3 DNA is TGCAGCGTTGAGGCCCTAGGGAATGAGCAGTTCTTC. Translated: CSVEALGNEQFF.

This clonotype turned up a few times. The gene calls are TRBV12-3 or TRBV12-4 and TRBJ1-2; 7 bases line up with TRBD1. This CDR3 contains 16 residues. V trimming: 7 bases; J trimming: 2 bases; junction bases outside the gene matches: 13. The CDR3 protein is CASMSSWGQSNYGYTF. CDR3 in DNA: TGTGCCAGCATGTCATCCTGGGGACAGAGCAACTATGGCTACACCTTC.

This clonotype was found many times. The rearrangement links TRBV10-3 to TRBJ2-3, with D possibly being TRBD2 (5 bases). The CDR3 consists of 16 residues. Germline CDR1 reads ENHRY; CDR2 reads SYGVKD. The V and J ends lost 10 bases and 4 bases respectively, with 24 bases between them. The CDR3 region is CATRPGEETGSDTQYF. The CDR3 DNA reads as TGTGCCACCCGGCCGGGCGAGGAGACGGGGTCAGATACGCAGTATTTT.

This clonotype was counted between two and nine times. As DNA, the CDR3 is TGTGCCAGCAGTTTCGTCGGGCAACTCCCTGGCACTGAAGCTTTCTTT. Translating it yields CASSFVGQLPGTEAFF. The rearrangement uses TRBV12-3 or TRBV12-4 and TRBJ1-1; no clear D gene. The CDR3 covers 16 residues. Trimming removed 3 bases at V and 4 bases at J, with 18 bases between.

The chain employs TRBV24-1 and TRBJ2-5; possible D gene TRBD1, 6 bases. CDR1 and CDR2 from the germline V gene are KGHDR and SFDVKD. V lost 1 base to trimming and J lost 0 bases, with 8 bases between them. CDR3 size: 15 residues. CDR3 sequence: CATSDLWDNQETQYF. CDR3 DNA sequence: TGTGCCACCAGTGATTTATGGGACAACCAAGAGACCCAGTACTTC.

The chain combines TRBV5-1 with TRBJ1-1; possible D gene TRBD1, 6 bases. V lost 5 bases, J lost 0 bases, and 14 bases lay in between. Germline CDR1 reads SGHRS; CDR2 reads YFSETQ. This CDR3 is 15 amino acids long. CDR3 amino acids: CASSSSGQLNTEAFF. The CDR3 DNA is TGCGCCAGCAGTTCTTCTGGACAGTTGAACACTGAAGCTTTCTTT.

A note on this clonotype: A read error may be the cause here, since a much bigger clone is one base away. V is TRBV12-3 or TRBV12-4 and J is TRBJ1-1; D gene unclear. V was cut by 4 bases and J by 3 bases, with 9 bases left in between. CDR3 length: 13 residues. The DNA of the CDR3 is TGTGCCAGCAGTTGGCGGGAGGACACTGAAGCTTTCTTT. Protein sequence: CASSWREDTEAFF.

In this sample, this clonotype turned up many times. DNA of the CDR3: TGTGCCAGCAATACCCAGGACAGGGGAGGCGGCTACACCTTC. The encoded protein is CASNTQDRGGGYTF. The gene calls are TRBV6-2 or TRBV6-3 and TRBJ1-2, with 9 bases aligning to TRBD1. The V gene's germline CDR1 is MNHEY and CDR2 SVGEGT. The J segment lost 8 bases and the V segment lost 7 bases, leaving 11 bases of the junction unmatched. This CDR3 contains 14 residues.

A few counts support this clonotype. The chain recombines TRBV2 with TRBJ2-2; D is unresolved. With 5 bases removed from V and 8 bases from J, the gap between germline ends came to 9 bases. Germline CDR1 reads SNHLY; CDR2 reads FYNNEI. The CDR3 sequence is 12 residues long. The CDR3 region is CASSPTAGELFF. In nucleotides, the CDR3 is TGTGCCAGCAGTCCCACGGCGGGGGAGCTGTTTTTT.

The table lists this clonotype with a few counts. The CDR3 nucleotides are TGCGCCAGCAGCTTGGCGGCGACTAGCACAGATACGCAGTATTTT. It codes for CASSLAATSTDTQYF. The V gene is TRBV5-1, the J gene TRBJ2-3, with unresolved D. V was clipped by 0 bases and J by 0 bases, with 8 bases between them. This CDR3 is built from 15 residues. Germline-derived CDR1 and CDR2 are SGHRS and YFSETQ.

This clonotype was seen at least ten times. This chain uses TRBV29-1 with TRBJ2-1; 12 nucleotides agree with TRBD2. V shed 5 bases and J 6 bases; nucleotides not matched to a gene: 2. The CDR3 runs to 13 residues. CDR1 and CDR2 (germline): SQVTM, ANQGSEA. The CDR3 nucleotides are TGCAGCGTTAGGACTAGCGGGATCAATGAGCAGTTCTTC. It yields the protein CSVRTSGINEQFF.

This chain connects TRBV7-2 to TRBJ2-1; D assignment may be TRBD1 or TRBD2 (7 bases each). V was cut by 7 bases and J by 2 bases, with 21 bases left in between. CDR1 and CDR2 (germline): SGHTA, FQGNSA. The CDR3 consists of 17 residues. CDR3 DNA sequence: TGTGCCAGCACTCGCCCCTGGGAGGGGGCCCCCTACAATGAGCAGTTCTTC. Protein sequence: CASTRPWEGAPYNEQFF.

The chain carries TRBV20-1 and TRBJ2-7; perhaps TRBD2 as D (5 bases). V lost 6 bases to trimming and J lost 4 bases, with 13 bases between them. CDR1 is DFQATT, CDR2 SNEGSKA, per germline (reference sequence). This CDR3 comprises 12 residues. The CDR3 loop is CSAQGRSYEQYF. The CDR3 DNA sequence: TGCAGTGCGCAAGGGAGATCTTACGAGCAGTACTTC.

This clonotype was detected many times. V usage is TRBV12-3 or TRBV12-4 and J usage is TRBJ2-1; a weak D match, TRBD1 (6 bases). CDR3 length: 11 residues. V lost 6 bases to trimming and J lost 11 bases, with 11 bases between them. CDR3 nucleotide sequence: TGTGCCAGCAGGCGTCGGGACAAGCAGTTCTTC. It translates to CASRRRDKQFF.

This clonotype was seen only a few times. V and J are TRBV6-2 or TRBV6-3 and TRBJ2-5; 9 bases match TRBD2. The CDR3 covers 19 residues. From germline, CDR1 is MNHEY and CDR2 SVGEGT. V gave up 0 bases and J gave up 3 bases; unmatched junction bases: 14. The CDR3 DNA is TGTGCCAGCAGTTACTCCTCTACGGTAGCGGGAGAGGGTGAAGAGACCCAGTACTTC. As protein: CASSYSSTVAGEGEETQYF.

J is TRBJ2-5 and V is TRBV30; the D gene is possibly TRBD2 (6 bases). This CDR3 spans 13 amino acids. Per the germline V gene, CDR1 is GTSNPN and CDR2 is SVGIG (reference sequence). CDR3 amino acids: CAYSGLSFKAQYF. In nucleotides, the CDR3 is TGTGCGTACTCGGGACTCTCGTTTAAGGCCCAGTACTTC.

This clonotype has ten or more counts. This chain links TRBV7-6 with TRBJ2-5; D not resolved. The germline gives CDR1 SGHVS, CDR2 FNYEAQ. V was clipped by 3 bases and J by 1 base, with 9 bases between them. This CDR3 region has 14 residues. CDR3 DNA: TGTGCCAGCAGCTTCCGGGCCCTCCAAGAGACCCAGTACTTC. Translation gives CASSFRALQETQYF.

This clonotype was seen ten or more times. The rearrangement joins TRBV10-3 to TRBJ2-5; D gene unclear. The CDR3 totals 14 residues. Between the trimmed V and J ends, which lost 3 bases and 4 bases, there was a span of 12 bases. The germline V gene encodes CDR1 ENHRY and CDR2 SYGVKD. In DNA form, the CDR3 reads TGTGCCATCAGTGATAATAGGGCTGGAGAGACCCAGTACTTC. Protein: CAISDNRAGETQYF.

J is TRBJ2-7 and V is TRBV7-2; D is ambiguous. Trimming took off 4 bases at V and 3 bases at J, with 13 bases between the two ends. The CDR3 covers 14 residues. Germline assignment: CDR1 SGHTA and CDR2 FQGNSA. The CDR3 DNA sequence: TGTGCCAGCAGCTCCTCCCGCGAGAACTACGAGCAGTACTTC. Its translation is CASSSSRENYEQYF.

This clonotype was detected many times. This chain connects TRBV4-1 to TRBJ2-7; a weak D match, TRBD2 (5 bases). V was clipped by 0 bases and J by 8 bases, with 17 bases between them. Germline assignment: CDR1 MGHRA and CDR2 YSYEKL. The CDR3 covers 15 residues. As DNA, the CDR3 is TGCGCCAGCAGCCAAGAAGGACTTCGTGGGCCGCAGCAGTACTTC. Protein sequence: CASSQEGLRGPQQYF.